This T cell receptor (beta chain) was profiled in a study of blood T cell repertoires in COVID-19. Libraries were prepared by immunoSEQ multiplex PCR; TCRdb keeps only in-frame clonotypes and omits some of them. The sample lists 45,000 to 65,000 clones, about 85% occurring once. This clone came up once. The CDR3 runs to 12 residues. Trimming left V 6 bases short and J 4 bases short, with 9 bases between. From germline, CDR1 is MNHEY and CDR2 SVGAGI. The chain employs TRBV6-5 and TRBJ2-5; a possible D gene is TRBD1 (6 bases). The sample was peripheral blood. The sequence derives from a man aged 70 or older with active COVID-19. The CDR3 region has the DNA TGTGCCAGCAGACAAGGGGGAGAGACCCAGTACTTC. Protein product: CASRQGGETQYF.